This T cell receptor (beta chain) was identified in a study of identical twins (dated by TCRdb to 2016 to 2017). Background for the entire study: To test whether fetal clonotypes persist, this study deep-sequenced TCR alpha and beta repertoires from monozygotic twins, from unrelated adults of various ages, and from cord blood. To rule out contamination, the twin experiments were replicated at different times with different library preparation protocols. Results the study describes overall, beyond this receptor: Conclusions relied on cross-sectional statistical analysis, since the same donors could not be followed over many years. Compared with coincidental sharing between unrelated individuals, out-of-frame TCR alpha sequences shared between twins showed an excess of sequences with low generation probability. In beta out-of-frame sequences, excess twin sharing was weaker, because having fewer shared sequences lowered the signal-to-noise ratio. Zero-insertion analyses could be partly confounded by invariant T cells such as MAIT and iNKT, though diverse VJ usage argued against such confounding for most clonotypes. Abundant cord blood beta clonotypes carried fewer insertions; young adult naive repertoires showed a weaker similar trend, while memory repertoires showed none. Out-of-frame TCR alpha sharing in monozygotic twins was systematically underestimated by recombination models, whereas sharing between unrelated individuals was in agreement with the recombination models.

Every donor was a healthy Caucasian. Three unrelated non-twin adults were also sequenced: a male aged 18 to 30, a male aged 50 to 59 and a female aged 50 to 59. Miltenyi CD45RO+ enrichment and human naive T-cell isolation kits were used to isolate memory (CD45RO+) and naive T cells from PBMC. The method behind the library was 5' RACE. The sample was run on an Illumina HiSeq 2000. Template switching introduced a universal primer binding site; the final cDNA contained a unique molecular identifier, enabling accurate counting of TCR cDNA molecules. Specific primers in the conserved constant-segment region were used to synthesize first-strand cDNA for the TCR alpha and beta chains. To control for contamination, every cDNA library was double barcoded, receiving both a SMART-Mk sample barcode and Illumina barcodes. TruSeq adapter sequences and Illumina sample barcodes were added in two successive PCR steps. TCR alpha and beta cDNA libraries were sequenced on the Illumina HiSeq platform with custom primers. Under the source paper's analysis protocol: MiGEC processed the raw reads to extract unique molecular identifiers, while MiXCR was used to determine the CDR3 positions. Recombination models were inferred per individual with the repgenHMM and IGoR tools using an EM algorithm. The tcR package in R was used for shared clonotype analysis, with sharing normalized by the product of cloneset sizes. Out-of-frame nonproductive sequences were analyzed to study raw recombination free of thymic and clonal selection effects. TCRdb reworked the public reads: Q25 trimming with fastp, MiXCR clone assembly, productive beta chains retained. Each record represents a unique CDR3 protein, reported with the most common genes and DNA among its rows. The V and J calls follow TCRdb's processing rather than the paper's. For this sample the table gives approximately 410,000 distinct CDR3 sequences, of which under 20% were detected only once. Of the sample, approximately 12% is held by the ten largest clones.

A word on this clonotype: What this receptor recognizes is not known. Base quality data are lacking; no much larger clone is found one base away.

The CDR1 and CDR2 encoded by the germline V gene (reference sequence) are SEHNR and FQNEAQ. There are 16 amino acids in the CDR3, from cysteine to phenylalanine inclusive. The sequence is cut down to CDR3 DNA, 48 bases in frame from base 1. Cut back by 5 bases and 8 bases, the V and J ends lie 19 bases apart. The receptor comes from a man in his fifties or sixties in good health. This sequence uses TRBV7-9 and TRBJ1-6; possibly the D gene is TRBD1, per 6 matching bases. The sample was naive T cells sorted from blood. The intended sense of this specimen's cell subset or site label: cells isolated with a human naive T-cell isolation kit. This receptor has the CDR3 CASSAFLTGGDSPLHF. The bases read TGTGCCAGCAGCGCCTTTTTGACAGGTGGGGATTCACCCCTCCACTTT.